This T cell receptor beta chain is from a study of Ad26.COV2.S vaccination and SARS-CoV-2 variants. CDR1 and CDR2 from the germline V gene are MDHEN and SYDVKM. Trimming removed 4 bases from V and 4 bases from J, with 25 bases in between. The CDR3 length is 18 residues. This clone turned up a few times. Its antigen remains unidentified. General observations from the study: Higher spike-specific TCR breadth was found in vaccine recipients than in placebo recipients. TCR breadth and depth estimates may have understated total T cell responses.

Treatment indicated: around 19 received Ad26.COV2.S at low or high dose, single or two shots; roughly 5 received placebo; per-sample allocation not given. Specimens were obtained on day 63 following the first vaccine or placebo injection. Only in-frame clones appear in the TCRdb table, and some are missing; sequencing was by immunoSEQ multiplex PCR. Altogether more than 300,000 clones are present, 80% to 90% being singletons, with the ten largest covering about 10%. The sequenced sample was peripheral blood, obtained in a trial of Ad26.COV2.S vaccine versus placebo. J is TRBJ2-5 and V is TRBV28; D may be TRBD2 (8 bases). The sequence came from a person aged 18-65 years who received the Ad26.COV2.S COVID-19 vaccine or a placebo. The CDR3 sequence: CASSSPQGVAGNRETQYF. The CDR3 DNA reads TGTGCCAGCAGTTCACCCCAGGGGGTAGCGGGGAACAGAGAGACCCAGTACTTC.